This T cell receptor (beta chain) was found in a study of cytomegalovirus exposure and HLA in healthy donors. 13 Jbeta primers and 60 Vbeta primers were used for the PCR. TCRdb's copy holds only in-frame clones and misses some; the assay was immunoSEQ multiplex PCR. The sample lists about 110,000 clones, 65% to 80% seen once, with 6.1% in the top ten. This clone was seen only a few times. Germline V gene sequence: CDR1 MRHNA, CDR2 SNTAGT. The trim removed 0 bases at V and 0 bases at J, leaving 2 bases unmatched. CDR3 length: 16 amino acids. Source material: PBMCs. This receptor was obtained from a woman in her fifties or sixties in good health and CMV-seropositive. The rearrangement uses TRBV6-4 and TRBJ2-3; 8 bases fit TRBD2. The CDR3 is CASSDSAGGSTDTQYF. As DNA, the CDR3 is TGTGCCAGCAGTGACTCTGCGGGGGGTAGCACAGATACGCAGTATTTT.